These T cell receptor beta chains were read from a single sample in a study of CD4 T cells in relation to SARS-CoV-2 and coronaviruses. Method: immunoSEQ multiplex PCR; TCRdb's copy keeps in-frame clones and lacks some. The sample lists tens of thousands of clones, under 90% seen once, with roughly 1.2% in the top ten. What these receptors recognize is not known. Sequenced material: naive CD4+ T cells from PBMCs, cultured in vitro. The receptors derive from an adult with COVID-19. The CDR3 runs from the conserved cysteine through the conserved F or W. The D gene is left open where the match is weak. Rows give clone size only sometimes, using once, few, many, or a class for an expanded clone.

14	TRBV3-1/TRBV3-2	.	.	TRBJ2-1	TGTGCCAGCAGCCTCGCCGGGAACTACAATGAGCAGTTCTTC	CASSLAGNYNEQFF
15	TRBV6-4	TRBD2	.	TRBJ2-1	TGTGCCAGCAGTGTGACTAGCGGGGTTATGGGGGAGCAGTTCTTC	CASSVTSGVMGEQFF
16	TRBV5-1	.	.	TRBJ2-3	TGCGCCAGCAGCTCGCACAGGGTGGTGGGCACAGATACGCAGTATTTT	CASSSHRVVGTDTQYF
13	TRBV24-1	.	.	TRBJ1-2	TGTGCCACCAGTGAGACAGGTGTCCATGGCTACACCTTC	CATSETGVHGYTF
16	TRBV18	.	.	TRBJ1-3	TGTGCCAGCTCACCACGGACCGGGGGCTTCGGTGTCACCATATATTTT	CASSPRTGGFGVTIYF
17	TRBV12-5	TRBD1	.	TRBJ2-3	TGTGCTAGTCAATACAGGGGCCCTACGCGTAACACAGATACGCAGTATTTT	CASQYRGPTRNTDTQYF
19	TRBV5-1	TRBD2	.	TRBJ2-1	TGCGCCAGCAGCCGGGGACTAGCGGGAGGGTCAGTGGTTTTGAATGAGCAGTTCTTC	CASSRGLAGGSVVLNEQFF
16	TRBV18	.	.	TRBJ2-2	TGTGCCAGCTCACCGTCTCAGGGGCCCCTCGCCGGGGAGCTGTTTTTT	CASSPSQGPLAGELFF
15	TRBV10-3	.	.	TRBJ2-7	TGTGCCATCAGTGAGTCCCAGGGAGTCTTGGTCGAGCAGTACTTC	CAISESQGVLVEQYF
18	TRBV13	TRBD2	.	TRBJ2-5	TGTGCCAGCAGTTCGGGACAGGGGACTAGCGGGTACCAAGAGACCCAGTACTTC	CASSSGQGTSGYQETQYF
14	TRBV5-5	TRBD1	.	TRBJ1-5	TGTGCCAGCAGCTCACAGGGGGCCGATCAGCCCCAGCATTTT	CASSSQGADQPQHF
14	TRBV6-5	.	.	TRBJ1-3	TGTGCCAGCATGTATGGTGGCGCTGGAAACACCATATATTTT	CASMYGGAGNTIYF
13	TRBV11-2	.	.	TRBJ2-1	TGTGCCAGCAGCGAGGGGACAAAGGATGAGCAGTTCTTC	CASSEGTKDEQFF
15	TRBV30	.	.	TRBJ2-1	TGTGCCTGGAGTGGTTTTGGGGACTCCTACAATGAGCAGTTCTTC	CAWSGFGDSYNEQFF
22	TRBV4-3	TRBD2	.	TRBJ2-5	TGCGCCAGCAGCCAAGATCCCCTTTACCAGACTAGCGGGGGATTACTTAAAGAGACCCAGTACTTC	CASSQDPLYQTSGGLLKETQYF
19	TRBV18	.	.	TRBJ2-6	TGTGCCAGCTCTGCGGAGAAAGGACGCGTTGAATCTGGGGCCAACGTCCTGACTTTC	CASSAEKGRVESGANVLTF
17	TRBV5-1	TRBD2	.	TRBJ2-1	TGCGCCAGCAGCTTGGGGACTAGCGGGAGGAACGTCCATGAGCAGTTCTTC	CASSLGTSGRNVHEQFF
16	TRBV9	.	.	TRBJ2-3	TGTGCCAGCAGCTCCAGAGAGGGTTCTAGCACAGATACGCAGTATTTT	CASSSREGSSTDTQYF
16	TRBV6-1	TRBD1	.	TRBJ1-1	TGTGCCAGCAGTGGGCCTTTGGACAGGGAGGTGAGTGAAGCTTTCTTT	CASSGPLDREVSEAFF
14	TRBV19	TRBD2	once	TRBJ2-7	TGTGCCAGTAGTCCAGCTAGCGGGAGTAACGAGCAGTACTTC	CASSPASGSNEQYF
18	TRBV30	TRBD2	.	TRBJ2-4	TGTGCCTGGAGTGCGCCTTGGACTAGCGGACTAGCCAAAAACATTCAGTACTTC	CAWSAPWTSGLAKNIQYF
14	TRBV15	.	once	TRBJ2-5	TGTGCCACCAGCATCGCGGGTCATAAAGAGACCCAGTACTTC	CATSIAGHKETQYF
13	TRBV29-1	TRBD1	.	TRBJ1-3	TGCAGCGCCGCCGGACAGGTTGGAAACACCATATATTTT	CSAAGQVGNTIYF
16	TRBV24-1	.	.	TRBJ2-1	TGTGCCACCAGTGACCCTGCCCGGACAGAGAACAATGAGCAGTTCTTC	CATSDPARTENNEQFF
18	TRBV28	.	once	TRBJ1-4	TGTGCCAGCAGACCAGGGCGGGAGCAGGGGTTGCTTAATGAAAAACTGTTTTTT	CASRPGREQGLLNEKLFF
14	TRBV3-1/TRBV3-2	TRBD2	.	TRBJ2-5	TGTGCCAGCAGCCCACTAGCGGTCCAAGAGACCCAGTACTTC	CASSPLAVQETQYF
11	TRBV6-5	.	.	TRBJ1-1	TGTGCCAGCAGTCTCGGGACAGAAGCTTTCTTT	CASSLGTEAFF
15	TRBV5-1	.	few	TRBJ2-7	TGCGCCAGCAGCTTGGCGGAGGGGGTAACCTACGAGCAGTACTTC	CASSLAEGVTYEQYF
14	TRBV2	.	.	TRBJ2-3	TGTGCCAGCAGTGCAACCCGGACGGGGGATACGCAGTATTTT	CASSATRTGDTQYF
13	TRBV10-3	TRBD1	.	TRBJ2-1	TGTGCCATCAGTACGGACAGGGTTGCTGAGCAGTTCTTC	CAISTDRVAEQFF
15	TRBV19	TRBD1	.	TRBJ2-2	TGTGCCAGTAAAGGACAGGGGTGGGACACCGGGGAGCTGTTTTTT	CASKGQGWDTGELFF
15	TRBV7-8	.	.	TRBJ2-3	TGTGCCAGCAGCTTAGTAGGAGGGGTGAAAGATACGCAGTATTTT	CASSLVGGVKDTQYF
12	TRBV2	.	.	TRBJ2-5	TGTGCCAGCAGCCGTGCCCAAGAGACCCAGTACTTC	CASSRAQETQYF
15	TRBV20-1	TRBD1	.	TRBJ2-1	TGCAGTGCTAGTGACCCGGGACAGGGCTACAATGAGCAGTTCTTC	CSASDPGQGYNEQFF
16	TRBV6-4	TRBD2	.	TRBJ2-1	TGTGCCAGCAGTGGAAGTAGAGCGGGAGGGCTAAGGGAGCAGTTCTTC	CASSGSRAGGLREQFF
13	TRBV7-2	.	.	TRBJ2-1	TGTGCCAGCAGACGGAGCTCCTACAATGAGCAGTTCTTC	CASRRSSYNEQFF
16	TRBV11-2	TRBD2	once	TRBJ2-7	TGTGCCAGCAGCTTAGAGAGACTAGCGGGCCCCTACGAGCAGTACTTC	CASSLERLAGPYEQYF
13	TRBV6-6	TRBD1	.	TRBJ2-1	TGTGCCAGCCGGGACAGCTCCAACAATGAGCAGTTCTTC	CASRDSSNNEQFF
13	TRBV2	TRBD2	.	TRBJ2-3	TGTGCCAGCATGGAGCGGGAGACAGATACGCAGTATTTT	CASMERETDTQYF
14	TRBV5-1	TRBD2	.	TRBJ2-3	TGCGCCTCGGGTGCGGGAGGTCCCACAGATACGCAGTATTTT	CASGAGGPTDTQYF